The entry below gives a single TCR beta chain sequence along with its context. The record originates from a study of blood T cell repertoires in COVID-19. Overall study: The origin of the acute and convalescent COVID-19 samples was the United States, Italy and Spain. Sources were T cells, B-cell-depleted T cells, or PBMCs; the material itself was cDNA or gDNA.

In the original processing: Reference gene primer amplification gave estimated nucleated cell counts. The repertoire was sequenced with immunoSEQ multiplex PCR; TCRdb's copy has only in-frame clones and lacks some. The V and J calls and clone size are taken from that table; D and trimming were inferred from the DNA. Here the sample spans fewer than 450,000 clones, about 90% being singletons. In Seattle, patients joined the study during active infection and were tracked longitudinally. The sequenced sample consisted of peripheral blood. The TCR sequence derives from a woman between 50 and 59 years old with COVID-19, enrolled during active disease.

CDR3 protein: CAWVPKQGAKSSYNSPLHF. DNA for the CDR3: TGTGCCTGGGTGCCTAAACAGGGGGCCAAGAGCTCCTATAATTCACCCCTCCACTTT. The chain employs TRBV30 and TRBJ1-6; TRBD1 matches at 9 bases. The CDR3 has 19 amino acids. V shed 5 bases, J shed 0 bases, and the junction held 14 bases outside the gene matches. Germline lookup yields CDR1 GTSNPN and CDR2 SVGIG (reference sequence).